This TCR beta chain originates from a study of graft-versus-host responses after intestinal transplantation. Turning to the study itself: Multivisceral, liver-intestinal, or isolated intestinal grafts went to recipients. Anti-thymocyte globulin induction, then tacrolimus and steroids for about 3 years, went to all recipients. Overall study findings and caveats: The authors found GvH clones in recipient marrow, some appearing first in ileum or blood. Allografts of patients with graft-donor T cell macrochimerism showed high graft-versus-host to host-versus-graft clone ratios.

This table comes from immunoSEQ multiplex PCR, and its TCRdb copy is limited to in-frame clones, with some not included. In the table there are tens of thousands of clones, more than 85% of which are singletons. With respect to this clone: Its antigen is still unknown.

The CDR3 totals 14 residues. Germline lookup yields CDR1 MNHEY and CDR2 SMNVEV (reference sequence). Trimming took 2 bases from V and 3 from J, leaving 7 bases between them. The receptor was derived from a human donor who received an intestinal transplant. The chain joins TRBV27 to TRBJ2-2; D gene uncertain. This sample comprised unstimulated CD8+ T cells sorted from spleen or lymph node cells, obtained before intestinal transplant. The CDR3 DNA is TGTGCCAGCAGTTTACGGAGCCACACCGGGGAGCTGTTTTTT. Protein sequence: CASSLRSHTGELFF.